This TCR beta chain derives from a study of blood T cells in healthy people across ages. Regarding this clonotype: Its specificity is not known.

Trimming removed 3 bases from V and 6 bases from J; junction bases left unmatched: 6. CDR3 length equals 17 residues. Germline loops: CDR1 LGHNA, CDR2 YSLEER. They isolated at least 6 million PBMCs from each sample. The use of a sample-barcoded 5' primer and a J-beta primer mix characterized a second PCR of roughly 6 to 11 cycles. Using its own MiXCR run on the 5' RACE reads, TCRdb lists one record per CDR3 protein. The top ten hold 10% to 15% of the sample, which has roughly 800,000 distinct CDR3 sequences, 35% to 40% seen once. General study points: Roughly linear age-related decline in beta diversity appeared, significant by age 40.

This TCR was recovered from a man younger than 35 in good health. The chain links TRBV4-3 to TRBJ2-1; TRBD2 aligns across 15 bases. Sequencing was performed on blood. Written as DNA, the CDR3 is TGCGCCAGCAGCCAGGAGCAGGGACTAGCGGGGGGCAATGAGCAGTTCTTC. Its translation is CASSQEQGLAGGNEQFF.